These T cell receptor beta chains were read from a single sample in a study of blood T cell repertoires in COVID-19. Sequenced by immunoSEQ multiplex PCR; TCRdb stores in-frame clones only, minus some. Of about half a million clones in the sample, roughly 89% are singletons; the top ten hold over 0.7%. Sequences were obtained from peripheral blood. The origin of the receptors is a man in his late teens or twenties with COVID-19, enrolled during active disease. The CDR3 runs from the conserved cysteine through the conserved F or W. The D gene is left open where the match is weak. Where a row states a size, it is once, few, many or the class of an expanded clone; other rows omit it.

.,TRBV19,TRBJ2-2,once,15,CASSMWTDFTGELFF,TGTGCCAGTAGTATGTGGACGGACTTCACCGGGGAGCTGTTTTTT
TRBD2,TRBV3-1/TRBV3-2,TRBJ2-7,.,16,CASSQGSSGNSYEQYF,TGTGCCAGCAGCCAAGGCAGTAGCGGGAACTCCTACGAGCAGTACTTC
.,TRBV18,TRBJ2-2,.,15,CASSTGVWDTGELFF,TGTGCCAGCTCAACGGGGGTATGGGACACCGGGGAGCTGTTTTTT
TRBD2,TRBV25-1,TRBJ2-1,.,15,CASSARTSGMNEQFF,TGTGCCAGCAGTGCACGGACTAGCGGGATGAATGAGCAGTTCTTC
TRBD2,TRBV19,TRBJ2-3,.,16,CASNRGLAGGSMSQYF,TGTGCCAGTAATCGAGGACTAGCGGGGGGGTCTATGTCGCAGTATTTT
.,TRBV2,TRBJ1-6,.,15,CASSDGGEYNSPLHF,TGTGCCAGCAGTGACGGGGGGGAATATAATTCACCCCTCCACTTT
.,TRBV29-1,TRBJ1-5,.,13,CSAAQNSNQPQHF,TGCAGCGCAGCACAGAATAGCAATCAGCCCCAGCATTTT
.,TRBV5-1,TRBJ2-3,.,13,CASSPIEEGTQYF,TGCGCCAGCAGCCCAATAGAGGAGGGTACGCAGTATTTT
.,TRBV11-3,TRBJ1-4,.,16,CASSRSQDSTNEKLFF,TGTGCCAGCAGCCGATCACAGGATTCAACTAATGAAAAACTGTTTTTT
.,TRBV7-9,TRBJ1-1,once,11,CASSLGYFRAF,TGTGCCAGCAGCTTAGGATATTTTCGCGCGTTT
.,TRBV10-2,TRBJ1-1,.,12,CASSESVGAAFF,TGCGCCAGCAGTGAGTCGGTGGGGGCAGCTTTCTTT
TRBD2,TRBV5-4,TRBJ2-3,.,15,CASSLRAGGADTQYF,TGTGCCAGCAGCTTGAGGGCGGGAGGGGCAGATACGCAGTATTTT
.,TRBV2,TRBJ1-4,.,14,CASSVRPTNEKLFF,TGTGCCAGCAGTGTGCGCCCAACTAATGAAAAACTGTTTTTT
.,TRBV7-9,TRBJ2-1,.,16,CASSLADFSSHNEQFF,TGTGCCAGCAGCTTAGCGGACTTTTCGAGTCACAATGAGCAGTTCTTC
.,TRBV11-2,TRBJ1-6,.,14,CASSLVSGNSPLHF,TGTGCCAGCAGCTTAGTGTCAGGAAATTCACCCCTCCACTTT
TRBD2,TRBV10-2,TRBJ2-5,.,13,CASSGTSGGTQYF,TGCGCCAGCAGTGGTACTAGCGGTGGGACCCAGTACTTC
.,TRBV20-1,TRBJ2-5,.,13,CSASIQGGETQYF,TGCAGTGCTAGTATTCAGGGTGGGGAGACCCAGTACTTC
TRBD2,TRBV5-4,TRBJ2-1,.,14,CASSLGGRANEQFF,TGTGCCAGCAGCTTGGGAGGGAGGGCCAATGAGCAGTTCTTC
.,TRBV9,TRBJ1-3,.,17,CASSPLSGGISGNTIYF,TGTGCCAGCAGCCCCCTCAGTGGGGGGATTTCGGGAAACACCATATATTTT
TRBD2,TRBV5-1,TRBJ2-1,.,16,CASSLVSGGVYNEQFF,TGCGCCAGCAGCTTGGTTAGCGGGGGGGTATACAATGAGCAGTTCTTC
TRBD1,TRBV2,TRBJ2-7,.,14,CASRRQGNSYEQYF,TGTGCCAGCAGGAGACAGGGGAACTCCTACGAGCAGTACTTC
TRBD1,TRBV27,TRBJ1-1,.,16,CASSQGTGIGRTEAFF,TGTGCCAGCAGTCAGGGGACAGGCATAGGTAGGACTGAAGCTTTCTTT
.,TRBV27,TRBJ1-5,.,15,CASGSHRSGGQPQHF,TGTGCCAGCGGATCTCACCGCTCTGGGGGCCAGCCCCAGCATTTT
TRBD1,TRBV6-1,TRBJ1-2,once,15,CASSDPKGGRYGYTF,TGTGCCAGCAGTGACCCGAAAGGGGGCCGCTATGGCTACACCTTC
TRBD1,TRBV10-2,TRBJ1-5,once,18,CASSELYRGVGRDQPQHF,TGCGCCAGCAGCGAGCTGTACAGGGGGGTAGGTCGCGATCAGCCCCAGCATTTT
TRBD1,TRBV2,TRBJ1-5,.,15,CASSEDRGGNQPQHF,TGTGCCAGCAGTGAAGACAGGGGCGGCAATCAGCCCCAGCATTTT
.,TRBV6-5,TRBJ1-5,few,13,CASRLTGNQPQHF,TGTGCCAGCAGGCTCACAGGCAATCAGCCCCAGCATTTT
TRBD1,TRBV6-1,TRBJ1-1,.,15,CASSEAEGAVTEAFF,TGTGCCAGCAGTGAGGCTGAGGGGGCGGTCACTGAAGCTTTCTTT
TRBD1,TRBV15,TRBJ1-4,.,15,CATSREGQANEKLFF,TGTGCCACCAGCAGGGAAGGACAGGCTAATGAAAAACTGTTTTTT
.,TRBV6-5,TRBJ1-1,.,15,CASSKLWAGNTEAFF,TGTGCCAGCAGCAAACTCTGGGCAGGGAACACTGAAGCTTTCTTT
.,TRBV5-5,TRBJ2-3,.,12,CASSLAGYTQYF,TGTGCCAGCAGCTTGGCCGGGTATACGCAGTATTTT
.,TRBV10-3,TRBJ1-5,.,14,CAISEQYSNQPQHF,TGTGCCATCAGTGAACAGTATAGCAATCAGCCCCAGCATTTT
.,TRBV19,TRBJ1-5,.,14,CASTTGPGGQPQHF,TGTGCCAGTACCACGGGCCCGGGGGGTCAGCCCCAGCATTTT
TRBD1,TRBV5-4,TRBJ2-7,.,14,CASSSYGQGNEQYF,TGTGCCAGCAGCTCGTACGGACAGGGAAACGAGCAGTACTTC
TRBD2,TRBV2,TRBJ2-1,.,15,CASQRGAPLGNEQFF,TGTGCCAGCCAGCGGGGGGCCCCATTAGGGAATGAGCAGTTCTTC
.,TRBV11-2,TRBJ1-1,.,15,CASSLADSGNTEAFF,TGTGCCAGCAGCTTAGCGGACAGCGGGAACACTGAAGCTTTCTTT
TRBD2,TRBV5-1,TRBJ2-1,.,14,CASSPGLAYNEQFF,TGCGCCAGCAGCCCGGGACTAGCTTACAATGAGCAGTTCTTC
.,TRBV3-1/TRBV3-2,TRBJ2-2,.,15,CASSQVQGGTGELFF,TGTGCCAGCAGCCAAGTTCAGGGGGGCACCGGGGAGCTGTTTTTT
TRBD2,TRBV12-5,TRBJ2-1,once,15,CASGLGASGSDEQFF,TGTGCTAGTGGTTTAGGGGCTAGCGGGAGTGATGAGCAGTTCTTC
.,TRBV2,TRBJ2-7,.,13,CASSTGWSYEQYF,TGTGCCAGCTCTACAGGATGGTCCTACGAGCAGTACTTC
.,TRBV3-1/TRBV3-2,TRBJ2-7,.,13,CASSQDRLREKYF,TGTGCCAGCAGCCAAGATAGATTGAGGGAGAAGTACTTC
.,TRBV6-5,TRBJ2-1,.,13,CATYAGSYNEQFF,TGTGCCACCTACGCCGGCTCCTACAATGAGCAGTTCTTC
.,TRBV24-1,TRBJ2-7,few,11,CATSDAYEQYF,TGTGCCACCAGTGACGCCTACGAGCAGTACTTC
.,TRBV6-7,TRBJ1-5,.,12,CASHSGDQPQHF,TGTGCCAGCCATTCCGGGGATCAGCCCCAGCATTTT
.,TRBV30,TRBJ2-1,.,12,CAFAGVVNEQFF,TGTGCCTTCGCCGGAGTAGTCAATGAGCAGTTCTTC
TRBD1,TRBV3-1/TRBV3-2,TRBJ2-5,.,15,CASSRRAGGQETQYF,TGTGCCAGCAGCCGACGCGCAGGGGGACAAGAGACCCAGTACTTC
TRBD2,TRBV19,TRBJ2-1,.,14,CASSIAGGGSEQFF,TGTGCCAGTAGTATAGCGGGGGGGGGCAGTGAGCAGTTCTTC
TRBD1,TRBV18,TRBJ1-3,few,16,CASSPREGGGGNTIYF,TGTGCCAGCTCACCACGCGAAGGGGGCGGTGGAAACACCATATATTTT
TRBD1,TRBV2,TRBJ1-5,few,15,CASSWDRGPNQPQHF,TGTGCCAGCAGTTGGGACAGGGGGCCCAATCAGCCCCAGCATTTT
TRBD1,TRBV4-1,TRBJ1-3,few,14,CASSQSGQGNTIYF,TGCGCCAGCAGCCAGAGTGGACAGGGTAACACCATATATTTT
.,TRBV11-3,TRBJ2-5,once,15,CASSLQGGWGETQYF,TGTGCCAGCAGCTTGCAGGGGGGATGGGGGGAGACCCAGTACTTC
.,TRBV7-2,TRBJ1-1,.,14,CASSLGRLNTEAFF,TGTGCCAGCAGCTTAGGTAGATTGAACACTGAAGCTTTCTTT
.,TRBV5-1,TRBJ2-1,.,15,CASSHSGAPKLGQFF,TGCGCCAGCAGCCATTCAGGGGCTCCCAAATTAGGGCAGTTCTTC
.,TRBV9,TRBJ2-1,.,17,CASSVGGSLASYNEQFF,TGTGCCAGCAGCGTAGGAGGGAGCCTGGCCTCCTACAATGAGCAGTTCTTC
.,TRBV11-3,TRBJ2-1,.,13,CASSFGGYNEQFF,TGTGCCAGCAGCTTTGGGGGGTACAATGAGCAGTTCTTC
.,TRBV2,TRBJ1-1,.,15,CASRVDSPMNTEAFF,TGTGCCAGCAGGGTTGACAGCCCCATGAACACTGAAGCTTTCTTT
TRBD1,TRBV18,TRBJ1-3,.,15,CASSWDRGQGNTIYF,TGTGCCAGCTCATGGGACAGGGGACAAGGAAACACCATATATTTT
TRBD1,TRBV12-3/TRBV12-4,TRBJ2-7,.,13,CASLGQDTYEQYF,TGTGCCAGCCTCGGACAGGACACCTACGAGCAGTACTTC
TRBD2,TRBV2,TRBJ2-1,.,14,CASTGTSGIFEQFF,TGTGCCAGCACCGGGACTAGCGGGATTTTTGAGCAGTTCTTC
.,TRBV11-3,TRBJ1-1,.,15,CASSFLGHMNTEAFF,TGTGCCAGCAGCTTTCTGGGGCACATGAACACTGAAGCTTTCTTT